This passage covers 13 T cell receptor beta chains from one sample sequenced in a study of spatial heterogeneity in lung cancer. TCRdb reprocessed the 5' RACE reads with MiXCR, giving one entry per CDR3 protein. The table records 650 to 700 distinct CDR3 sequences, 22% of them present only once. Time point here: sample taken at primary tumor resection. This material consisted of normal lung tissue next to the tumor, taken at surgery. These receptors were collected from a male donor with early-stage non-small cell lung cancer.

About this clonotype itself: For a library built for alpha chains, this beta chain is a stray read; little rests on its size. The chain links TRBV20-1 to TRBJ2-1; 7 bases agree with TRBD2. Germline-derived CDR1 and CDR2 are DFQATT and SNEGSKA (reference sequence). V lost 5 bases, J lost 5 bases, and 15 bases stayed unmatched. CDR3 length: 16 residues. CDR3 protein: CSARSPGGLGDNEQFF. The DNA for the CDR3 is TGCAGTGCTCGCAGTCCCGGAGGACTAGGGGACAATGAGCAGTTCTTC.

Details on this clonotype: With the library built for alpha chains, this beta chain is off target and its frequency is not meaningful. The chain couples TRBV11-3 to TRBJ2-1; D might be TRBD2 (7 bases). CDR1 SGHNT and CDR2 YENEEA come from the germline V gene. The CDR3 is made up of 15 amino acids. V was shortened by 5 bases and J by 9 bases, with 20 bases between the two germline ends. The CDR3 nucleotides are TGTGCCAGCAGCCCTCTGGAGGGAGGGGGTGTTGAGCAGTTCTTC. Its protein product is CASSPLEGGGVEQFF.

This clonotype is termed large. This beta chain represents an off-target read in a library built for alpha chains; its size is of limited meaning. V and J are TRBV7-9 and TRBJ2-6; no firm D call. CDR3 length equals 15 residues. V was clipped by 1 base and J by 1 base, with 5 bases between them. Looked up from germline, CDR1 is SEHNR and CDR2 is FQNEAQ (reference sequence). The CDR3 sequence is CASSLGWSGANVLTF. As DNA, the CDR3 is TGTGCCAGCAGCTTAGGTTGGTCTGGGGCCAACGTCCTGACTTTC.

By its share, this clonotype is large. A library made for alpha chains picked up this beta chain off target, so its size means little. The V and J genes are TRBV10-2 and TRBJ2-1, with D possibly TRBD1 on 6 matching bases. Per the germline V gene, CDR1 is WSHSY and CDR2 is SAAADI. The CDR3 contains 12 residues. Trimming took 6 bases from V and 6 from J, leaving 9 bases between them. The CDR3 DNA reads as TGCGCCAGCAGGACAGGTCCCAATGAGCAGTTCTTC. Translated, it gives CASRTGPNEQFF.

To note about this clonotype: For a library built for alpha chains, this beta chain is a stray read; little rests on its size. V usage is TRBV6-1 and J usage is TRBJ2-5, with 9 bases matching TRBD2. The germline gives CDR1 MNHNS, CDR2 SASEGT. The CDR3 has 15 residues. Germline trimming cut 2 bases from V and 4 bases from J; bases unmatched to any gene: 5. This chain's CDR3 is CASSETLLAGETQYF. The CDR3 coding sequence is TGTGCCAGCAGTGAAACTTTACTAGCGGGAGAGACCCAGTACTTC.

This clonotype showed up just a few times. The size of this beta chain means little, since it is a stray read in a library made for alpha chains. The CDR3 reads CASSLLGAGEQFF. The CDR3 DNA follows: TGTGCCAGCAGCTTGTTGGGGGCGGGTGAGCAGTTCTTC. The chain joins TRBV7-9 to TRBJ2-1, with TRBD1 as a possible D gene (6 bases). CDR3 length: 13 residues. V lost 3 bases to trimming and J lost 9 bases, with 12 bases between them. Germline V gene lookup returns CDR1 SEHNR and CDR2 FQNEAQ (reference sequence).

Concerning this clonotype itself: Since the library was made to target alpha chains, this beta chain is a stray read and its abundance is not meaningful. J is TRBJ2-3 and V is TRBV29-1; possibly TRBD2 for D (6 bases). The CDR3 extends over 11 amino acids. V lost 7 bases and J 3 bases, leaving 8 bases between the germline ends. CDR1 is SQVTM, CDR2 ANQGSEA, per germline. The CDR3 region is CSGAGTDTQYF. Written as DNA, the CDR3 is TGCAGCGGCGCGGGGACAGATACGCAGTATTTT.

To note about this clonotype: Being off target in a library aimed at alpha chains, this beta chain has a size of little meaning. The CDR3 sequence is CASSQDKAGNTDTQYF. DNA of the CDR3: TGTGCCAGCAGCCAAGATAAGGCGGGGAACACAGATACGCAGTATTTT. The chain recombines TRBV3-1 with TRBJ2-3, with a weak D call TRBD2 (6 bases). Between the trimmed V and J ends, which lost 0 bases and 2 bases, there was a span of 12 bases. The CDR3 contains 16 residues. Germline V CDR1 and CDR2: LGHDT, YNNKEL (reference sequence).

This clonotype was recorded a few times. This beta chain is a stray read from a library made for alpha chains; its abundance is not meaningful. This chain links TRBV5-1 with TRBJ2-3, with D perhaps TRBD1 (6 bases). CDR1 is SGHRS, CDR2 YFSETQ, per germline. CDR3 length equals 13 residues. The V and J ends lost 4 bases and 1 base respectively, with 7 bases between them. The CDR3 region has the DNA TGCGCCAGCAGCCGACAGGGCACAGATACGCAGTATTTT. Its protein product is CASSRQGTDTQYF.

This clonotype occurred a few times. The size of this beta chain means little, since it is a stray read in a library made for alpha chains. The chain carries TRBV10-3 and TRBJ2-1; unclear D gene. This CDR3 has 13 residues. V was shortened by 2 bases and J by 6 bases, with 8 bases between the two germline ends. From germline, CDR1 is ENHRY and CDR2 SYGVKD. The CDR3 DNA reads as TGTGCCATCAGTGAGGGACGTTCCAATGAGCAGTTCTTC. Amino acids: CAISEGRSNEQFF.

A note on this clonotype: This beta chain represents an off-target read in a library built for alpha chains; its size is of limited meaning. The genes are TRBV18 and TRBJ2-7, with D hard to call. Germline V CDR1 and CDR2: KGHSH, LQKENI. The CDR3 loop spans 12 amino acids. The V and J ends lost 2 bases and 7 bases respectively, with 9 bases between them. CDR3 amino acids: CASSPGEGEQYF. The CDR3 region has the DNA TGTGCCAGCTCACCAGGAGAAGGTGAGCAGTACTTC. The variable domain in full, with the rest retrieved from reference TRBV18 and TRBJ2-7, is NAGVMQNPRHLVRRRGQEARLRCSPMKGHSHVYWYRQLPEEGLKFMVYLQKENIIDESGMPKERFSAEFPKEGPSILRIQQVVRGDSAAYFCASSPGEGEQYFGPGTRLTVT.

Regarding this clonotype: Because the library targeted alpha chains, this beta chain is an off-target read whose size means little. V is TRBV7-8 and J is TRBJ2-3; D is ambiguous. Trimming shortened V by 0 bases and J by 0 bases, and 10 bases separated the two germline ends. Germline V lookup: CDR1 SGHVS, CDR2 FQNEAQ. The CDR3 contains 16 residues. CDR3 loop: CASSLAIDGSTDTQYF. CDR3 DNA sequence: TGTGCCAGCAGCTTAGCAATCGACGGTAGCACAGATACGCAGTATTTT. Looking up the rest from reference TRBV7-8 and TRBJ2-3 gives the full variable domain: GAGVSQSPRYKVAKRGQDVALRCDPISGHVSLFWYQQALGQGPEFLTYFQNEAQLDKSGLPSDRFFAERPEGSVSTLKIQRTQQEDSAVYLCASSLAIDGSTDTQYFGPGTRLTVL.

As to this clonotype: Since the library was made to target alpha chains, this beta chain is a stray read and its abundance is not meaningful. The rearrangement links TRBV6-5 to TRBJ2-7, with 12 bases lining up with TRBD2. J was trimmed by 3 bases and V by 5 bases; bases with no gene match: 5. Germline lookup yields CDR1 MNHEY and CDR2 SVGAGI. The CDR3 is 15 residues long. The chain's CDR3 is CASSNLAGGRYEQYF. CDR3 DNA: TGTGCCAGCAGTAATCTAGCGGGGGGGCGCTACGAGCAGTACTTC.